Listed below are T cell receptor beta chains from one sample, sequenced in a study of cytomegalovirus exposure and HLA in healthy donors. Here immunoSEQ multiplex PCR was the method, and the copy in TCRdb shows in-frame clones only, minus some. The table lists 310,000 or so clones, roughly 90% of them singletons. The sample comprised PBMCs. The source is a young woman in good health and CMV-seronegative. CDR3s include the opening cysteine and the closing phenylalanine or tryptophan. The D gene is left open where the match is weak. Rows give clone size only sometimes, using once, few, many, or a class for an expanded clone.

>NA|TRBV14|19|TRBJ1-6|TRBD1
CASSARTGSGGPYNSPLHF
TGTGCCAGCAGCGCTCGGACAGGGTCTGGGGGGCCCTATAATTCACCCCTCCACTTT
>NA|TRBV30|10|TRBJ2-1|TRBD1
CAWKGTEQFF
TGTGCCTGGAAGGGGACAGAACAGTTCTTC
>NA|TRBV5-1|16|TRBJ1-5|TRBD1
CASVVDRRYSNQPQHF
TGCGCCAGCGTAGTGGACAGGCGGTATAGCAATCAGCCCCAGCATTTT
>NA|TRBV2|13|TRBJ1-2|NA
CASLSLDSYGYTF
TGTGCCAGCTTAAGCTTGGACAGCTATGGCTACACCTTC
>NA|TRBV6-6|15|TRBJ1-2|NA
CASSYTGVSGYGYTF
TGTGCCAGCAGTTACACAGGTGTCAGTGGCTATGGCTACACCTTC
>NA|TRBV10-3|14|TRBJ1-1|TRBD1
CASLEGQGTTEAFF
TGTGCCTCCCTCGAGGGACAGGGGACCACTGAAGCTTTCTTT
>NA|TRBV7-9|13|TRBJ2-1|NA
CASSLLGGWEQFF
TGTGCCAGCAGCTTACTAGGCGGTTGGGAGCAGTTCTTC
>NA|TRBV7-9|16|TRBJ2-1|TRBD2
CAGTTLAGGSYNEQFF
TGTGCCGGCACTACCTTAGCGGGGGGATCCTACAATGAGCAGTTCTTC
>NA|TRBV9|14|TRBJ2-2|TRBD2
CASSVGGGAGELFF
TGTGCCAGCAGCGTAGGCGGGGGGGCCGGGGAGCTGTTTTTT
>NA|TRBV21-1|18|TRBJ2-2|NA
CASSKDNPGQRNTGELFF
TGTGCCAGCAGCAAAGATAACCCGGGACAACGGAACACCGGGGAGCTGTTTTTT
>NA|TRBV6-5|15|TRBJ2-7|TRBD1
CASSLGGQGFGEQYF
TGTGCCAGCAGTCTGGGAGGACAGGGGTTCGGCGAGCAGTACTTC
>NA|TRBV6-6|15|TRBJ2-7|NA
CASSYSHFSSYEQYF
TGTGCCAGCAGTTACTCTCATTTTAGCTCCTACGAGCAGTACTTC
>NA|TRBV7-6|16|TRBJ1-4|NA
CASSLALPSINEKLFF
TGTGCCAGCAGCTTAGCGCTCCCGTCTATTAATGAAAAACTGTTTTTT
>once|TRBV2|15|TRBJ1-2|NA
CASSDGGAVDYGYTF
TGTGCCAGCAGTGATGGGGGGGCTGTGGACTATGGCTACACCTTC
>NA|TRBV29-1|15|TRBJ1-4|NA
CSGFFGRQVNEKLFF
TGCAGCGGTTTTTTCGGAAGACAGGTTAATGAAAAACTGTTTTTT
>NA|TRBV5-6|15|TRBJ2-2|TRBD1
CASRLGQLNTEELFF
TGTGCCAGCAGGTTGGGACAGCTTAACACCGAGGAGCTGTTTTTT
>NA|TRBV18|15|TRBJ1-5|NA
CASSPPGSPPQPQHF
TGTGCCAGCTCACCGCCGGGTTCTCCACCCCAGCCCCAGCATTTT
>once|TRBV7-9|16|TRBJ1-2|NA
CASIAGGGARDYGYTF
TGTGCCAGCATCGCGGGGGGGGGAGCTCGGGACTATGGCTACACCTTC
>NA|TRBV11-2|13|TRBJ2-7|NA
CASSLDRVNEQYF
TGTGCCAGCAGCTTAGACAGGGTCAACGAGCAGTACTTC
>NA|TRBV20-1|11|TRBJ1-2|NA
CSASRGLGYTF
TGCAGTGCTTCCAGGGGTCTTGGCTACACCTTC
>NA|TRBV4-1|15|TRBJ1-3|TRBD1
CASSQGGQGGNTIYF
TGCGCCAGCAGCCAAGGTGGACAGGGCGGAAACACCATATATTTT
>once|TRBV27|15|TRBJ2-7|TRBD1
CASSPEGRGQDEQYF
TGTGCCAGCAGCCCCGAGGGCAGGGGGCAGGACGAGCAGTACTTC
>once|TRBV5-4|15|TRBJ1-2|TRBD1
CASSFGPDRAVGYTF
TGTGCCAGCAGCTTTGGGCCTGACAGGGCGGTCGGCTACACCTTC
>NA|TRBV27|13|TRBJ1-5|NA
CASSFVGAQPQHF
TGTGCCAGCAGTTTCGTGGGGGCACAGCCCCAGCATTTT
>NA|TRBV19|16|TRBJ1-2|NA
CASSIVELGTWYGYTF
TGTGCCAGTAGTATAGTGGAGCTGGGGACATGGTATGGCTACACCTTC
>NA|TRBV13|16|TRBJ2-7|TRBD2
CASSPNSGESSYEQYF
TGTGCCAGCAGCCCGAATAGCGGGGAAAGCTCCTACGAGCAGTACTTC
>NA|TRBV19|15|TRBJ2-1|TRBD2
CASSISGGRYNEQFF
TGTGCCAGTAGTATAAGCGGGGGGCGCTACAATGAGCAGTTCTTC
>NA|TRBV13|17|TRBJ2-5|TRBD2
CASSLRLALGGVETQYF
TGTGCCAGCAGCCTACGTCTCGCGCTCGGGGGGGTGGAGACCCAGTACTTC
>NA|TRBV9|15|TRBJ2-3|TRBD2
CASSVEAGVTDTQYF
TGTGCCAGCAGCGTAGAGGCGGGGGTAACAGATACGCAGTATTTT
>once|TRBV9|13|TRBJ1-1|TRBD1
CASSPGGSTEAFF
TGTGCCAGCAGCCCAGGGGGCTCGACTGAAGCTTTCTTT
>NA|TRBV5-6|13|TRBJ2-7|NA
CASEGEGLDEQYF
TGTGCCAGCGAGGGGGAGGGGTTGGACGAGCAGTACTTC
>NA|TRBV7-9|17|TRBJ1-6|NA
CASSLDSRGAGGSPLHF
TGTGCCAGCAGCCTCGATTCGAGGGGCGCGGGGGGTTCACCCCTCCACTTT
>few|TRBV6-6|16|TRBJ2-7|NA
CASTRGSGEGWREQYF
TGTGCCAGCACCAGGGGATCCGGTGAGGGATGGCGCGAGCAGTACTTC
>NA|TRBV25-1|16|TRBJ1-2|TRBD1
CASSDHPGTGVEGYTF
TGTGCCAGCAGTGATCATCCCGGGACAGGGGTCGAGGGCTACACCTTC
>NA|TRBV21-1|11|TRBJ1-5|NA
CASSSKSRGHF
TGTGCCAGCAGCTCAAAGAGTAGAGGGCATTTT
>once|TRBV9|15|TRBJ1-1|TRBD1
CASSATGQETAEAFF
TGTGCCAGCAGCGCAACAGGACAGGAAACAGCCGAAGCTTTCTTT
>NA|TRBV2|16|TRBJ2-3|TRBD2
CASSRTSGGAADTQYF
TGTGCCAGCAGTCGGACTAGCGGGGGGGCGGCGGATACGCAGTATTTT
>NA|TRBV2|13|TRBJ1-2|NA
CASSDIGVRGYTF
TGTGCCAGCAGTGATATAGGAGTTCGTGGCTACACCTTC
>NA|TRBV4-1|14|TRBJ2-1|TRBD1
CASSRTGGVDEQFF
TGCGCCAGCAGCAGGACAGGGGGCGTCGATGAGCAGTTCTTC
>NA|TRBV30|12|TRBJ2-7|NA
CAWSVLQGEQYF
TGTGCCTGGAGTGTCCTGCAGGGGGAGCAGTACTTC
>once|TRBV7-9|15|TRBJ1-3|NA
CASSLLSFSGNTIYF
TGTGCCAGCAGCTTACTGTCTTTCTCTGGAAACACCATATATTTT
>NA|TRBV7-3|18|TRBJ1-1|TRBD1
CASSPGPRGQVMNTEAFF
TGTGCCAGCAGCCCAGGGCCCAGGGGGCAGGTCATGAACACTGAAGCTTTCTTT
>NA|TRBV7-9|14|TRBJ2-7|NA
CSSSPPGHLREQYF
TGTTCCAGCAGCCCTCCGGGACACCTCCGAGAGCAGTACTTC
>NA|TRBV5-1|13|TRBJ2-5|TRBD2
CATRRGGTETQYF
TGCGCCACCCGGCGGGGGGGGACGGAGACCCAGTACTTC
>NA|TRBV7-2|15|TRBJ2-1|NA
CASSLASPYYNEQFF
TGTGCCAGCAGCTTAGCGAGCCCATACTACAATGAGCAGTTCTTC
>NA|TRBV20-1|11|TRBJ1-1|NA
CSASGSTEAFF
TGCAGTGCTAGTGGGAGCACTGAAGCTTTCTTT
>NA|TRBV5-1|14|TRBJ2-7|NA
CASSQPGQFYEQYF
TGCGCCAGCAGCCAACCGGGACAATTCTACGAGCAGTACTTC